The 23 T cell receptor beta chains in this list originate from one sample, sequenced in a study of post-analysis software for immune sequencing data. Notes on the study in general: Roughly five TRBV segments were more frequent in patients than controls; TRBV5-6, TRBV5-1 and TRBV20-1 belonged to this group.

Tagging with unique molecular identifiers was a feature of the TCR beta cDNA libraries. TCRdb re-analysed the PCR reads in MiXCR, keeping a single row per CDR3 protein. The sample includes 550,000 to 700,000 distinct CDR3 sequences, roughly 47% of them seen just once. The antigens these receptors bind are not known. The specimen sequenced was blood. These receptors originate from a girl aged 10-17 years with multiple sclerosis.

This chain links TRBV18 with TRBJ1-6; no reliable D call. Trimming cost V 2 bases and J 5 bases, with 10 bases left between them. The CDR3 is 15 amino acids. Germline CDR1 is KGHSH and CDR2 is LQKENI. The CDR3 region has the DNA TGTGCCAGCTCACCAGGCAGTTCTAATAATTCACCCCTCCACTTT. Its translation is CASSPGSSNNSPLHF.

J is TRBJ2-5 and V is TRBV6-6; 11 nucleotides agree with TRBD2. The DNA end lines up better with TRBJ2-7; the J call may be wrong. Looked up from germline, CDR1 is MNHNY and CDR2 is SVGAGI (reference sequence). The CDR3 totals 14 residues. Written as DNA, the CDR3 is TGTGCCAGCAGCCGAACTAGCGGGAGAGACGAGCAGTACTTC. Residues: CASSRTSGRDEQYF.

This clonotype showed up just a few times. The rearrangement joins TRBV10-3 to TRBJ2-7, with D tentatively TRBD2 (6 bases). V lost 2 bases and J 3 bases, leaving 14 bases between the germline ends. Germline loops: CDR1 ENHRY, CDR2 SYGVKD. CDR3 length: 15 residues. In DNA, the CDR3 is TGTGCCATCAGTGAGGGGGCGGGAATCAACTACGAGCAGTACTTC. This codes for CAISEGAGINYEQYF.

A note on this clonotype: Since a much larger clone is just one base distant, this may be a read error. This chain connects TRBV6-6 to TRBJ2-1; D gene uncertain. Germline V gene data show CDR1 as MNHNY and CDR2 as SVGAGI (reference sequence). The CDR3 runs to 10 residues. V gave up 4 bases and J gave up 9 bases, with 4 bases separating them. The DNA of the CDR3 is TGTGCCAGCAGTTTCGGTGAGCAGTTCTTC. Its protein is CASSFGEQFF.

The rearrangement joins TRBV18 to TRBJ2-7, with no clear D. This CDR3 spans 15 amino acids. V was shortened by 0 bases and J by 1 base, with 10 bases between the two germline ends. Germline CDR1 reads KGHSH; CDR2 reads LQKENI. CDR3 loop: CASSPPMAESYEQYF. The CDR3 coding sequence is TGTGCCAGCTCACCACCCATGGCGGAGTCCTACGAGCAGTACTTC.

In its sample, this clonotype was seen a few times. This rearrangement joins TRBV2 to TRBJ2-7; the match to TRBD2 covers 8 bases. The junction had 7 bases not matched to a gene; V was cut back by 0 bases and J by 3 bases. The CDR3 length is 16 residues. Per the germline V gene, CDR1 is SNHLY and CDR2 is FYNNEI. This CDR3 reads CASSEAGSGAIYEQYF. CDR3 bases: TGTGCCAGCAGTGAAGCGGGTAGCGGGGCGATCTACGAGCAGTACTTC.

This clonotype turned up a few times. This chain's CDR3 is CATKTGQGYEQYF. The CDR3 DNA follows: TGTGCCACCAAGACGGGACAGGGCTACGAGCAGTACTTC. This chain joins TRBV15 and TRBJ2-7; TRBD1 matches at 9 bases. CDR1 is LNHNV, CDR2 YYDKDF, per germline (reference sequence). This CDR3 comprises 13 residues. With 7 bases clipped from V and 3 bases from J, the junction kept 4 bases outside the gene matches.

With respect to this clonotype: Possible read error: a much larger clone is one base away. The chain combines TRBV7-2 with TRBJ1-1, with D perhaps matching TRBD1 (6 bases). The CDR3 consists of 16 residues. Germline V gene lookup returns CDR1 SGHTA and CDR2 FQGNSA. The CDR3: CACSLARGASLTEAFF. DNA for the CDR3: TGTGCCTGCAGCTTAGCTCGGGGGGCGAGTCTCACTGAAGCTTTCTTT.

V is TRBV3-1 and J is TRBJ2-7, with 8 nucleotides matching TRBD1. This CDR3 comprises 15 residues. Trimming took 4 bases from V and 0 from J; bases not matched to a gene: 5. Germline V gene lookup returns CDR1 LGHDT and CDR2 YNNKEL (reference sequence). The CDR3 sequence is CASSRTGTGSYEQYF. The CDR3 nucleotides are TGTGCCAGCAGCCGTACCGGGACAGGCTCCTACGAGCAGTACTTC.

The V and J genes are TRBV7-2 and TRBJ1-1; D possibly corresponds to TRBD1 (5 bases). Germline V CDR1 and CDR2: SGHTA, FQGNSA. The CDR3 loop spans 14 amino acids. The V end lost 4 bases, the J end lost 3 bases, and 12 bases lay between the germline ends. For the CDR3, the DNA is TGTGCCAGCAGCTCGGACCGGGGGGACACTGAAGCTTTCTTT. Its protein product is CASSSDRGDTEAFF.

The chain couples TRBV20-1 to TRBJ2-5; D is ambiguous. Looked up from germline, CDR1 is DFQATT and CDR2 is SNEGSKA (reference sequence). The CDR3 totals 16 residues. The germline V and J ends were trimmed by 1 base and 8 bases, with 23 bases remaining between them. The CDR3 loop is CSARALVDPIVITQYF. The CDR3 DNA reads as TGCAGTGCTAGAGCTCTCGTAGACCCCATCGTTATAACCCAGTACTTC.

In DNA form, the CDR3 reads TGTGCCAGCAGTTCCATCCGACTAGCGGGGGCCTCATACGAGCAGTACTTC. Its translation is CASSSIRLAGASYEQYF. The chain couples TRBV27 to TRBJ2-7, with 12 bases matching TRBD2. The germline gives CDR1 MNHEY, CDR2 SMNVEV (reference sequence). The length of the CDR3 is 17 residues. V lost 4 bases and J lost 4; bases outside the gene matches: 11.

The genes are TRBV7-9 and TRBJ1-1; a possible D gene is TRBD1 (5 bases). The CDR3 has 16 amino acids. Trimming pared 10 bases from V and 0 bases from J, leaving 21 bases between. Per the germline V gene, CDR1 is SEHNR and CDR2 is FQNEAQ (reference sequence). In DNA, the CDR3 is TGTGCCACCTTCGGGGGGAGGCCCTTTATGAACACTGAAGCTTTCTTT. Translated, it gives CATFGGRPFMNTEAFF.

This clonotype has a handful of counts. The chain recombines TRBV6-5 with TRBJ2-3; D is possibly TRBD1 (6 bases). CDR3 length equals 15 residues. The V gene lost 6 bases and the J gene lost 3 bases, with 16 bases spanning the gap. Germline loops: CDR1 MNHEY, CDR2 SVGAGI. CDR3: CASRTGTSETDTQYF. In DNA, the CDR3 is TGTGCCAGCAGAACCGGGACAAGCGAAACAGATACGCAGTATTTT.

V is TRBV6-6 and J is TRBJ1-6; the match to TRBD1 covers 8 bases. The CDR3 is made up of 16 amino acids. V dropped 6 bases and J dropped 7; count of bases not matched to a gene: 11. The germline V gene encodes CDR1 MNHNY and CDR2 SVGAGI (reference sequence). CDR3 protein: CASRLQGGVSNSPLHF. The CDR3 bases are TGTGCCAGCAGGTTACAGGGGGGAGTTTCAAATTCACCCCTCCACTTT.

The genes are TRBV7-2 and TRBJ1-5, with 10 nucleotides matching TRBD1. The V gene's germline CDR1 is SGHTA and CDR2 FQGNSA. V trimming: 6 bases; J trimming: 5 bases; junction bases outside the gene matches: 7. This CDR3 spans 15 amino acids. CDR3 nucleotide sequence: TGTGCCAGCAGTTCCCGGGACAGGGGTCATCAGCCCCAGCATTTT. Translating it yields CASSSRDRGHQPQHF.

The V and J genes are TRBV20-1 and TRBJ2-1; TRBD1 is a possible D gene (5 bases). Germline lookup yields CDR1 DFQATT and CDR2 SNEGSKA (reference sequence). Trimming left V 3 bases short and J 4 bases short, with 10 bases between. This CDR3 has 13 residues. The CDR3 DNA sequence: TGCAGTGCTAGTGCAGGGAAATACAATGAGCAGTTCTTC. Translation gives CSASAGKYNEQFF.

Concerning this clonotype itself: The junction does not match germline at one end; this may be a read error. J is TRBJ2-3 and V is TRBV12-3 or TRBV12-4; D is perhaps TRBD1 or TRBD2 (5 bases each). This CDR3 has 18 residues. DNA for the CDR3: TGTGCCAGCAGTCTCCTTAGGGGACGTGGCTCTAGCACAGATGCGCAGTATTTT. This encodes CASSLLRGRGSSTDAQYF.

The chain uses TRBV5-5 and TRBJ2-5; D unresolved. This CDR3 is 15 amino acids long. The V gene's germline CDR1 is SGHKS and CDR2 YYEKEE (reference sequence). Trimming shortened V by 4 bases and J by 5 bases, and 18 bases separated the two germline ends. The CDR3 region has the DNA TGTGCCAGCAGCAAGCTCCCGGGCCAAGGCGAGACCCAGTACTTC. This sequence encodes CASSKLPGQGETQYF.

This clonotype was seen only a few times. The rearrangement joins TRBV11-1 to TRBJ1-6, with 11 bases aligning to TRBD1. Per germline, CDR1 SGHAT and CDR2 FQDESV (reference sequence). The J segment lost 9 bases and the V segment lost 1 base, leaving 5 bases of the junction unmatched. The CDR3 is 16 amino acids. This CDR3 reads CASSLEGTGGFSPLHF. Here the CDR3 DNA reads TGTGCCAGCAGCTTAGAAGGGACAGGGGGTTTTTCACCCCTCCACTTT.

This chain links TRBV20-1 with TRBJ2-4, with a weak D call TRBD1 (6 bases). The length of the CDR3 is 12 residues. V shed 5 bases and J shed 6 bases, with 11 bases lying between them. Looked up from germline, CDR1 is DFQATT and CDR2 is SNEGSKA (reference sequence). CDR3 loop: CSAWIQGNIQYF. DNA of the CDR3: TGCAGTGCTTGGATACAGGGAAACATTCAGTACTTC.

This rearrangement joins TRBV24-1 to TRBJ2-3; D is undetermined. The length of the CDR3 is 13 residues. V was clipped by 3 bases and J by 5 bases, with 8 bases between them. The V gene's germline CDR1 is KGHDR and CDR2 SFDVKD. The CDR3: CATSDPILDTQYF. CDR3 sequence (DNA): TGTGCCACCAGTGATCCCATATTAGATACGCAGTATTTT.

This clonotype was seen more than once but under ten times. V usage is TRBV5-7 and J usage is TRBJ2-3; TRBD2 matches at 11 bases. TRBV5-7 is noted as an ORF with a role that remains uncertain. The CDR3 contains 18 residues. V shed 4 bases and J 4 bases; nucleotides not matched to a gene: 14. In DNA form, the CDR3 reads TGTGCCAGCAGCAAAACCGGGACTAGCGGAGGAGGGGCAGATACGCAGTATTTT. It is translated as CASSKTGTSGGGADTQYF.